This TCR beta chain was profiled in a study of blood T cell repertoires in COVID-19. About the study: Samples of COVID-19 (acute and convalescent) were obtained from the United States, Italy and Spain. The cDNA or gDNA used as material had been derived from T cells, B-cell-depleted T cells, or PBMCs.

The count of this clone is one. As originally analysed: The assay estimated nucleated cells by amplifying reference gene primers. Data came from immunoSEQ multiplex PCR; TCRdb stores just in-frame clones and leaves some out. V and J calls and clone size come straight from that table; D and trimming were deduced from the DNA. The sample holds 200,000 to 300,000 clones; roughly 82% are singletons and the top ten take approximately 2%. Per the germline V gene, CDR1 is GTSNPN and CDR2 is SVGIG (reference sequence). This CDR3 is built from 13 residues. Losses at the gene ends were 3 bases for V and 3 bases for J; bases not matched to a gene: 5.

The sequence derives from a man between 35 and 55 years old who had recovered from COVID-19. This chain links TRBV30 with TRBJ2-7; 7 bases agree with TRBD1. The sample was peripheral blood. In nucleotides, the CDR3 is TGTGCCTGGAGCATACAGGGGCTCTACGAGCAGTACTTC. Translated: CAWSIQGLYEQYF.